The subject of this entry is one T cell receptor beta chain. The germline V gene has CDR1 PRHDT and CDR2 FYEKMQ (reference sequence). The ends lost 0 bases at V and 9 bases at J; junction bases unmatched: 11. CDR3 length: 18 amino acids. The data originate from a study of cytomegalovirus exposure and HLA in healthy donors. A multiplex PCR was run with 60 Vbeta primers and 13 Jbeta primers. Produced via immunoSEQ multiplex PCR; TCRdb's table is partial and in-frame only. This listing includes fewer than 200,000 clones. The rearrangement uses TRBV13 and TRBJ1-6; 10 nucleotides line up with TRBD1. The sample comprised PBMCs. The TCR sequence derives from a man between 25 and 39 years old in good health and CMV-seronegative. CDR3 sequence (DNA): TGTGCCAGCAGCTTAGGCCGGACAGGGGGATCAGTCAGTTCACCCCTCCACTTT. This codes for CASSLGRTGGSVSSPLHF.